These 23 T cell receptor beta chains originate from one sample sequenced in a study of blood T cell repertoires in COVID-19. Assay used: immunoSEQ multiplex PCR; TCRdb lists only in-frame clones, some missing. Here the sample spans about 90,000 clones, 70% to 90% being singletons. Source material: peripheral blood. The receptors originated from a man aged 60-69 years with acute or convalescent COVID-19.

V usage is TRBV7-2 and J usage is TRBJ1-3; 10 nucleotides align to TRBD1. Germline V gives CDR1 SGHTA, CDR2 FQGNSA. V shed 5 bases and J 1 base; nucleotides not matched to a gene: 11. The length of the CDR3 is 18 residues. In DNA, the CDR3 is TGTGCCAGCAGCCCGCCGGGACAGGGGATCGGATCTGGAAACACCATATATTTT. This codes for CASSPPGQGIGSGNTIYF.

The V and J genes are TRBV29-1 and TRBJ2-5, with TRBD2 matching 8 bases. CDR1 SQVTM and CDR2 ANQGSEA come from the germline V gene. The V and J ends lost 7 bases and 2 bases, in that order; junction bases with no gene match: 12. There are 15 residues in the CDR3. CDR3 coding DNA: TGCAGCGGCTCCAGCGGGAGTATCGGACAAGAGACCCAGTACTTC. It codes for CSGSSGSIGQETQYF.

The J gene is TRBJ2-3, the V gene TRBV5-6; D remains unclear. Germline loops: CDR1 SGHDT, CDR2 YYEEEE. V was shortened by 0 bases and J by 4 bases, with 6 bases between the two germline ends. The CDR3 contains 13 residues. The chain's CDR3 is CASSLVTADTQYF. CDR3 in DNA: TGTGCCAGCAGCTTGGTTACGGCAGATACGCAGTATTTT.

The chain employs TRBV14 and TRBJ2-7, with 8 bases lining up with TRBD2. CDR1 SGHDN and CDR2 FVKESK come from the germline V gene. Trimming at V came to 0 bases and at J to 1 base, leaving 5 bases not matched to a gene. The CDR3 contains 16 residues. In DNA, the CDR3 is TGTGCCAGCAGCCAAGAGGGCGGGGGGAGTTCCTACGAGCAGTACTTC. Its translation is CASSQEGGGSSYEQYF.

V gene TRBV19 combines with J gene TRBJ2-7; 10 bases line up with TRBD2. Germline-derived CDR1 and CDR2 are LNHDA and SQIVND (reference sequence). This CDR3 region has 15 residues. The J segment lost 4 bases and the V segment lost 5 bases, leaving 8 bases of the junction unmatched. The CDR3 sequence is CASSSAGGPQYEQYF. The CDR3 DNA is TGTGCCAGTAGTTCAGCGGGAGGGCCTCAGTACGAGCAGTACTTC.

The rearrangement joins TRBV27 to TRBJ2-4; D gene uncertain. V gave up 7 bases and J gave up 5 bases, with 12 bases separating them. There are 13 residues in the CDR3. Germline V gives CDR1 MNHEY, CDR2 SMNVEV (reference sequence). In DNA, the CDR3 is TGTGCCAGCATCAAGTTCGGAGAAAACATTCAGTACTTC. Residues: CASIKFGENIQYF.

This rearrangement joins TRBV29-1 to TRBJ2-7; D unresolved. Trimming left V 7 bases short and J 0 bases short, with 7 bases between. There are 11 residues in the CDR3. From germline, CDR1 is SQVTM and CDR2 ANQGSEA. CDR3 DNA sequence: TGCAGCGCCTCCTTCTCCTACGAGCAGTACTTC. Translation gives CSASFSYEQYF.

The chain joins TRBV20-1 to TRBJ2-7; TRBD1 might be the D (7 bases). Trimming removed 3 bases from V and 3 bases from J, with 18 bases in between. This CDR3 has 15 residues. Germline V gene sequence: CDR1 DFQATT, CDR2 SNEGSKA (reference sequence). CDR3 protein: CSASGTAGGIYEQYF. CDR3 bases: TGCAGTGCTAGTGGTACGGCAGGGGGGATCTACGAGCAGTACTTC.

The chain has TRBV7-6 and TRBJ1-5, with D possibly being TRBD1 (5 bases). The germline CDR1 and CDR2 sequences are SGHVS and FNYEAQ. The CDR3 sequence is 15 residues long. Trimming shortened V by 1 base and J by 6 bases, and 13 bases separated the two germline ends. The CDR3, as DNA: TGTGCCAGCAGCTTAGGTCCCCAGGGAAGTCAGCCCCAGCATTTT. It translates to CASSLGPQGSQPQHF.

This chain joins TRBV12-3 or TRBV12-4 and TRBJ1-6; no firm D call. The V gene lost 3 bases and the J gene lost 11 bases, with 8 bases spanning the gap. CDR3 length: 12 residues. This CDR3 reads CASSLRDPPLHF. The CDR3 bases are TGTGCCAGCAGTTTGCGGGATCCACCCCTCCACTTT.

The gene calls are TRBV27 and TRBJ2-7, with D perhaps matching TRBD2 (6 bases). The germline V gene has CDR1 MNHEY and CDR2 SMNVEV (reference sequence). The V end was cut by 5 bases, the J end by 1 base, with 21 bases between. This CDR3 contains 17 residues. The CDR3 DNA reads as TGTGCCAGCAGTAGACGTCTGGAGGGAAGAGGTTCCTACGAGCAGTACTTC. It encodes CASSRRLEGRGSYEQYF.

The table lists this clone with a count of one. The V gene is TRBV30, the J gene TRBJ1-1; D gene ambiguous. V was trimmed by 3 bases and J by 7 bases, leaving 9 bases between them. Germline CDR1 GTSNPN, CDR2 SVGIG (reference sequence). This CDR3 region has 11 residues. The CDR3, as DNA: TGTGCCTGGAGAAAGATAGTTGAAGCTTTCTTT. Translating it yields CAWRKIVEAFF.

The chain employs TRBV20-1 and TRBJ2-1; 7 nucleotides match TRBD1. V was clipped by 3 bases and J by 3 bases; unmatched bases: 5. The CDR3 covers 14 residues. Germline-derived CDR1 and CDR2 are DFQATT and SNEGSKA (reference sequence). Here the CDR3 DNA reads TGCAGTGCTAGTTTTGGGACAGTCTACAATGAGCAGTTCTTC. Translated: CSASFGTVYNEQFF.

The rearrangement joins TRBV4-1 to TRBJ1-6; tentatively, D is TRBD1 (5 bases). Germline V gene sequence: CDR1 MGHRA, CDR2 YSYEKL. Trimming removed 0 bases from V and 3 bases from J, with 12 bases in between. The CDR3 contains 17 residues. This CDR3 reads CASSQDTGENYNSPLHF. The CDR3 DNA follows: TGCGCCAGCAGCCAAGATACGGGGGAAAACTATAATTCACCCCTCCACTTT.

The chain uses TRBV5-1 and TRBJ1-5; 7 bases are a match to TRBD1. The trim removed 0 bases at V and 7 bases at J, leaving 7 bases unmatched. CDR1 and CDR2 (germline): SGHRS, YFSETQ. This CDR3 contains 15 residues. CDR3 bases: TGCGCCAGCAGCTTGGATGGCCAGGGGGTCCAGCCCCAGCATTTT. Its translation is CASSLDGQGVQPQHF.

The chain couples TRBV5-5 to TRBJ2-2, with D possibly matching TRBD2 (5 bases). Germline V gene lookup returns CDR1 SGHKS and CDR2 YYEKEE (reference sequence). V lost 4 bases and J lost 3, with 10 bases in between. CDR3 length equals 14 residues. In DNA form, the CDR3 reads TGTGCCAGCAGCAGACGGGGAGACACCGGGGAGCTGTTTTTT. Amino acid sequence: CASSRRGDTGELFF.

The chain couples TRBV5-4 to TRBJ2-3; D is unresolved. CDR3 size: 15 residues. Germline assignment: CDR1 SGHNT and CDR2 YYREEE (reference sequence). V shed 4 bases and J shed 2 bases, with 14 bases lying between them. Here the CDR3 reads CASSRDLGATDTQYF. The CDR3 bases are TGTGCCAGCAGCCGCGACTTAGGAGCCACAGATACGCAGTATTTT.

The V and J genes are TRBV4-1 and TRBJ2-7; 14 nucleotides line up with TRBD2. The CDR3 length is 17 residues. Germline V lookup: CDR1 MGHRA, CDR2 YSYEKL. Unmatched junction bases numbered 6, after V lost 4 bases and J lost 1 base. The CDR3 nucleotides read TGCGCCAGCAGCCGGACTAGCGGGGGGCCTTCGTCCTACGAGCAGTACTTC. Protein sequence: CASSRTSGGPSSYEQYF.

This chain joins TRBV5-1 and TRBJ2-2; 10 bases are a match to TRBD2. Trimming cost V 4 bases and J 7 bases; bases outside gene matches: 10. This CDR3 contains 16 residues. In germline, CDR1 is SGHRS, CDR2 YFSETQ. CDR3: CASSVSGRAGSGELFF. The CDR3 nucleotides are TGCGCCAGCAGCGTCAGCGGGAGGGCCGGGAGCGGGGAGCTGTTTTTT.

The rearrangement joins TRBV24-1 to TRBJ1-2, with TRBD1 as a possible D gene (5 bases). The CDR3 is 16 residues long. Per germline, CDR1 KGHDR and CDR2 SFDVKD. Trimming removed 3 bases at V and 2 bases at J, with 15 bases between. CDR3 residues: CATSDKGAAFNYGYTF. Written as DNA, the CDR3 is TGTGCCACCAGTGATAAAGGGGCAGCCTTCAACTATGGCTACACCTTC.

This chain joins TRBV6-5 and TRBJ1-1; TRBD1 matches at 8 bases. Germline V gives CDR1 MNHEY, CDR2 SVGAGI. The CDR3 length is 16 residues. Germline trimming cut 2 bases from V and 0 bases from J; bases unmatched to any gene: 5. CDR3 protein: CASSYPGQGMNTEAFF. The CDR3 DNA reads TGTGCCAGCAGTTACCCCGGACAGGGAATGAACACTGAAGCTTTCTTT.

The V call is TRBV5-4, the J call TRBJ1-2; 9 positions agree with TRBD1. This CDR3 has 15 amino acids. Germline values: CDR1 SGHNT, CDR2 YYREEE (reference sequence). J gave up 3 bases and V 0 bases, and 3 bases lay outside the gene matches. The CDR3 sequence is CASSLVTGGDYGYTF. Here the CDR3 DNA reads TGTGCCAGCAGCTTGGTTACAGGGGGCGACTATGGCTACACCTTC.

The V and J genes are TRBV18 and TRBJ1-4, with D uncertain. Trimming left V 3 bases short and J 0 bases short, with 2 bases between. The germline V gene has CDR1 KGHSH and CDR2 LQKENI. The CDR3 sequence is 13 residues long. CDR3 region: CASSPATNEKLFF. In DNA, the CDR3 is TGTGCCAGCTCACCCGCAACTAATGAAAAACTGTTTTTT.